Listed below are T cell receptor beta chains from one sample, sequenced in a study of blood T cell repertoires in COVID-19. Produced via immunoSEQ multiplex PCR; TCRdb's table is partial and in-frame only. The table shows a few hundred thousand clones, with approximately 85% occurring only once. Input material: peripheral blood. The receptors come from a human donor with COVID-19, enrolled during active disease. The donor label of this sample is uncertain. Each CDR3 is given with its conserved first and last residue. Fields, in order: J gene, D gene, V gene, CDR3 DNA, CDR3 protein. D genes are given only for firm matches.

J: TRBJ2-5; D: TRBD2; V: TRBV30; DNA: TGTGCCTGGCGGACTAGCGGGTCCAGGGAGACCCAGTACTTC; CDR3: CAWRTSGSRETQYF
J: TRBJ1-6; D: -; V: TRBV16; DNA: TGTGCCAGCGTGAACAGCCAGTCCTCCTATAATTCACCCCTCCACTTT; CDR3: CASVNSQSSYNSPLHF
J: TRBJ1-1; D: TRBD1; V: TRBV6-5; DNA: TGTGCCAGCACTACGGACAGGGCGGCTGAAGCTTTCTTT; CDR3: CASTTDRAAEAFF
J: TRBJ2-4; D: -; V: TRBV7-9; DNA: TGTGCCAGCAGCTTATCGTGGCCGGGAAACATTCAGTACTTC; CDR3: CASSLSWPGNIQYF
J: TRBJ1-3; D: -; V: TRBV29-1; DNA: TGCAGCGCCTCCCTAGCTGGAAACACCATATATTTT; CDR3: CSASLAGNTIYF
J: TRBJ2-7; D: TRBD1; V: TRBV11-1; DNA: TGTGCCAGCAGCCTGACAGGGGTGATCTACGAGCAGTACTTC; CDR3: CASSLTGVIYEQYF
J: TRBJ2-7; D: TRBD2; V: TRBV5-1; DNA: TGCGCCAGCAGGGGGACTAGCGGGCTCTACGAGCAGTACTTC; CDR3: CASRGTSGLYEQYF
J: TRBJ1-1; D: TRBD1; V: TRBV19; DNA: TGTGCCAGTAGTATCGACAGGGGGGCTTTCTTT; CDR3: CASSIDRGAFF
J: TRBJ2-1; D: TRBD1; V: TRBV5-1; DNA: TGCGCCAGCAGCCTGGGACAGGGGGTTTGGAATGAGCAGTTCTTC; CDR3: CASSLGQGVWNEQFF
J: TRBJ2-3; D: -; V: TRBV28; DNA: TGTGCCAGCAGTTTAGGTCTAGCCACAGATACGCAGTATTTT; CDR3: CASSLGLATDTQYF
J: TRBJ1-2; D: TRBD1; V: TRBV7-8; DNA: TGTGCCAGCAGCTCCTATGGACAGGGGCGAACTAACTATGGCTACACCTTC; CDR3: CASSSYGQGRTNYGYTF
J: TRBJ1-5; D: -; V: TRBV23-1; DNA: TGCGCCAGCAGTCAGTCCGGACAGAGCAATCAGCCCCAGCATTTT; CDR3: CASSQSGQSNQPQHF
J: TRBJ1-5; D: -; V: TRBV27; DNA: TGTGCCAGCAGCCCCAGGGGACCCAATCAGCCCCAGCATTTT; CDR3: CASSPRGPNQPQHF
J: TRBJ2-3; D: TRBD1; V: TRBV9; DNA: TGTGCCAGCAGCCCCCGGACAGGAGATTCCACAGATACGCAGTATTTT; CDR3: CASSPRTGDSTDTQYF